Below, 24 T cell receptor beta chains from the same sample are listed, as sequenced in a study of blood T cell repertoires in COVID-19. TCRdb's table, derived via immunoSEQ multiplex PCR, lists solely in-frame clones and lacks some. The data contain about 260,000 clones, around four fifths of them singletons. The sample was PBMCs or T cells enriched from blood (not recorded which). These TCRs come from a man aged 30-40 years with acute COVID-19.

This clone was picked up one time. The J gene is TRBJ1-2, the V gene TRBV27; 12 positions match TRBD1. There are 13 residues in the CDR3. J gave up 6 bases and V 6 bases, and 2 bases lay outside the gene matches. The germline V gene encodes CDR1 MNHEY and CDR2 SMNVEV (reference sequence). The CDR3 sequence: CASSRDRGHGYTF. The CDR3 DNA reads as TGTGCCAGCAGCCGGGACAGGGGGCATGGCTACACCTTC.

This clone is a singleton in its sample. The chain has TRBV5-1 and TRBJ1-2, with 9 nucleotides matching TRBD1. V shed 0 bases, J shed 0 bases, and the junction held 3 bases outside the gene matches. Germline V gene lookup returns CDR1 SGHRS and CDR2 YFSETQ. This CDR3 has 16 residues. CDR3 sequence (DNA): TGCGCCAGCAGCTTGGTAGGACAGGGGACTAACTATGGCTACACCTTC. Encoded protein: CASSLVGQGTNYGYTF.

This rearrangement joins TRBV5-6 to TRBJ1-3, with D uncertain. CDR3 length: 15 amino acids. Germline CDR1 and CDR2: SGHDT and YYEEEE. Trimming removed 3 bases from V and 0 bases from J, with 10 bases in between. The CDR3 spells CASSWRLVSGNTIYF. DNA for the CDR3: TGTGCCAGCAGCTGGCGACTTGTCTCTGGAAACACCATATATTTT.

This chain links TRBV7-2 with TRBJ2-3; maybe TRBD2 (7 bases). This CDR3 is 14 amino acids long. Trimming pared 3 bases from V and 4 bases from J, leaving 11 bases between. From germline, CDR1 is SGHTA and CDR2 FQGNSA. The CDR3: CASSFRGAPDTQYF. In DNA form, the CDR3 reads TGTGCCAGCAGCTTTCGGGGGGCACCAGATACGCAGTATTTT.

This chain uses TRBV27 with TRBJ2-2, with D tentatively TRBD2 (5 bases). The CDR3 spans 14 residues. Trimming stripped 9 bases from V and 7 bases from J, with 18 bases between. Per the germline V gene, CDR1 is MNHEY and CDR2 is SMNVEV (reference sequence). CDR3 sequence (DNA): TGTGCCAGTCAGTTCGTGGTTGGGAGCGGGGAGCTGTTTTTT. Protein: CASQFVVGSGELFF.

This clone has just a few counts. This sequence joins TRBV7-2 and TRBJ1-4; 7 bases are shared with TRBD1. The germline V gene encodes CDR1 SGHTA and CDR2 FQGNSA. This CDR3 has 14 residues. J was trimmed by 10 bases and V by 5 bases; bases with no gene match: 10. As DNA, the CDR3 is TGTGCCAGCAGCCTACAGGGGCCTATGGGAAAACTGTTTTTT. Translating gives CASSLQGPMGKLFF.

The chain uses TRBV7-9 and TRBJ1-5; 7 bases agree with TRBD1. The CDR3 extends over 15 amino acids. CDR1 and CDR2 (germline): SEHNR, FQNEAQ (reference sequence). The V segment lost 5 bases and the J segment 3 bases; nucleotides outside the gene matches: 7. In DNA, the CDR3 is TGTGCCAGCAGCGGGACACAGGGGAACAATCAGCCCCAGCATTTT. Translated: CASSGTQGNNQPQHF.

This clone turned up a few times. The chain is built from TRBV15 and TRBJ1-4, with 9 bases aligning to TRBD1. J gave up 7 bases and V 3 bases, and 3 bases lay outside the gene matches. From germline, CDR1 is LNHNV and CDR2 YYDKDF (reference sequence). The CDR3 spans 14 residues. The CDR3 loop reads CATSRDRGSEKLFF. The DNA of the CDR3 is TGTGCCACCAGCAGGGACAGGGGTTCTGAAAAACTGTTTTTT.

This clone was seen more than once but under ten times. The chain combines TRBV3-1 (or the pseudogene TRBV3-2) with TRBJ2-1; D remains unclear. CDR3 length: 15 amino acids. The germline V gene has CDR1 LGHDT and CDR2 YNNKEL (reference sequence). V was trimmed by 2 bases and J by 0 bases, leaving 8 bases between them. The CDR3 coding sequence is TGTGCCAGCAGCCAATCTAACGTCTCCTACAATGAGCAGTTCTTC. Translating it yields CASSQSNVSYNEQFF.

The rearrangement joins TRBV28 to TRBJ1-6, with 7 bases that match TRBD1. From germline, CDR1 is MDHEN and CDR2 SYDVKM. The V and J ends lost 7 bases and 9 bases, in that order; junction bases with no gene match: 6. The CDR3 totals 13 residues. In DNA, the CDR3 is TGTGCCAGCACCCCTGACAGGGTTTCACCCCTCCACTTT. This sequence encodes CASTPDRVSPLHF.

This chain uses TRBV9 with TRBJ2-3; D not resolved. Looked up from germline, CDR1 is SGDLS and CDR2 is YYNGEE. Trimming took 2 bases from V and 9 from J, leaving 13 bases between them. The CDR3 spans 13 residues. Here the CDR3 reads CASSVVGHPTQYF. CDR3 nucleotides: TGTGCCAGCAGCGTGGTGGGCCACCCCACGCAGTATTTT.

The chain uses TRBV10-1 and TRBJ1-6; no reliable D call. Germline V gene lookup returns CDR1 WNHNN and CDR2 SYGVQD (reference sequence). The CDR3 consists of 12 residues. Trimming cost V 8 bases and J 7 bases, with 9 bases left between them. The CDR3 coding sequence is TGCGCCAGCTCGGGTCCGAATTCACCCCTCCACTTT. Its protein product is CASSGPNSPLHF.

V gene TRBV4-1 combines with J gene TRBJ1-5, with D perhaps matching TRBD1 (5 bases). Looked up from germline, CDR1 is MGHRA and CDR2 is YSYEKL. Trimming cost V 0 bases and J 4 bases, with 10 bases left between them. The CDR3 sequence is 15 residues long. The CDR3 nucleotides read TGCGCCAGCAGCCAAGATGACGGGGGGAATCAGCCCCAGCATTTT. This encodes CASSQDDGGNQPQHF.

This CDR3 is CATRAGGLLETQYF. The CDR3 DNA sequence: TGTGCCACCAGGGCGGGAGGACTGTTAGAGACCCAGTACTTC. The rearrangement joins TRBV24-1 to TRBJ2-5; 8 bases align to TRBD2. From germline, CDR1 is KGHDR and CDR2 SFDVKD. After removal of 7 bases from V and 4 bases from J, the junction contained 7 bases not matched to a gene. The length of the CDR3 is 14 residues.

This clone was seen a handful of times. The rearrangement joins TRBV5-6 to TRBJ1-1; unclear D gene. Germline V gene sequence: CDR1 SGHDT, CDR2 YYEEEE. Trimming took off 1 base at V and 0 bases at J, with 10 bases between the two ends. The CDR3 sequence is 15 residues long. The CDR3 nucleotides read TGTGCCAGCAGCTTGCTACCGAATCTGAACACTGAAGCTTTCTTT. Its translation is CASSLLPNLNTEAFF.

A single count supports this clone. J is TRBJ1-1 and V is TRBV7-9, with 7 bases fitting TRBD1. The germline V gene has CDR1 SEHNR and CDR2 FQNEAQ (reference sequence). This CDR3 has 14 residues. The V and J ends lost 5 bases and 1 base, in that order; junction bases with no gene match: 4. CDR3 DNA sequence: TGTGCCAGCAGCGTGGGACAGACGAACACTGAAGCTTTCTTT. Encoded protein: CASSVGQTNTEAFF.

The chain couples TRBV5-8 to TRBJ2-5, with 9 bases lining up with TRBD2. V lost 2 bases and J lost 4; bases outside the gene matches: 3. The CDR3 is made up of 14 amino acids. CDR1 and CDR2 from the germline V gene are SGHTS and YDEGEE. The CDR3 region is CASSFRAGGETQYF. Here the CDR3 DNA reads TGTGCCAGCAGCTTTCGAGCGGGGGGAGAGACCCAGTACTTC. Full variable domain (rest looked up from reference TRBV5-8 and TRBJ2-5): EAGVTQSPTHLIKTRGQQATLRCSPISGHTSVYWYQQALGLGLQFLLWYDEGEERNRGNFPPRFSGRQFPNYSSELNVNALELEDSALYLCASSFRAGGETQYFGPGTRLLVL.

This clone was picked up one time. This CDR3 reads CASSDRGGAGANVLTF. The CDR3 DNA is TGCGCCAGTTCGGACAGGGGAGGGGCTGGGGCCAACGTCCTGACTTTC. This chain connects TRBV10-2 to TRBJ2-6, with TRBD1 identical over 9 bases. CDR3 size: 16 residues. Germline V lookup: CDR1 WSHSY, CDR2 SAAADI. The V segment lost 9 bases and the J segment 2 bases; nucleotides outside the gene matches: 8.

The chain recombines TRBV19 with TRBJ1-1; 7 bases agree with TRBD1. Trimming removed 6 bases from V and 5 bases from J; junction bases left unmatched: 12. CDR3 length: 15 residues. Germline-derived CDR1 and CDR2 are LNHDA and SQIVND (reference sequence). In nucleotides, the CDR3 is TGTGCCAGTAGAACCGGGGACAGTGGGAATACTGAAGCTTTCTTT. Protein sequence: CASRTGDSGNTEAFF.

V is TRBV7-8 and J is TRBJ2-6, with D perhaps matching TRBD2 (7 bases). Trimming took off 4 bases at V and 0 bases at J, with 16 bases between the two ends. Germline V gene data show CDR1 as SGHVS and CDR2 as FQNEAQ. The CDR3 extends over 18 amino acids. CDR3 protein: CASSSRGGGSSGANVLTF. The CDR3 coding sequence is TGTGCCAGCAGCTCGCGGGGAGGGGGTTCCTCTGGGGCCAACGTCCTGACTTTC.

The genes are TRBV19 and TRBJ1-4; 10 bases are shared with TRBD1. The CDR3 contains 14 residues. V lost 8 bases to trimming and J lost 5 bases; unmatched junction nucleotides: 5. Germline V lookup: CDR1 LNHDA, CDR2 SQIVND (reference sequence). CDR3 DNA sequence: TGTGCCAGTGCTGACAGGGGGCGGAATGAAAAACTGTTTTTT. The encoded protein is CASADRGRNEKLFF.

The chain recombines TRBV10-3 with TRBJ1-5, with D perhaps matching TRBD1 (6 bases). The CDR3 consists of 15 residues. V was shortened by 6 bases and J by 3 bases, with 15 bases between the two germline ends. Germline V lookup: CDR1 ENHRY, CDR2 SYGVKD. The CDR3 nucleotides are TGTGCCATCAGGGACTCCGGGACAATCAATCAGCCCCAGCATTTT. It encodes CAIRDSGTINQPQHF.

The rearrangement uses TRBV7-7 and TRBJ1-2, with TRBD1 matching 9 bases. Germline-derived CDR1 and CDR2 are SSHAT and FNYEAQ (reference sequence). The CDR3 has 12 residues. V lost 6 bases and J lost 8; bases outside the gene matches: 4. The CDR3 sequence: CASRQGAEGYTF. The CDR3 DNA sequence: TGTGCCAGCAGACAGGGGGCGGAGGGCTACACCTTC.

V usage is TRBV2 and J usage is TRBJ1-5; 10 nucleotides match TRBD1. V trimming: 5 bases; J trimming: 1 base; junction bases outside the gene matches: 8. Per germline, CDR1 SNHLY and CDR2 FYNNEI. This CDR3 contains 17 residues. CDR3 sequence reads: CASSPATGGLSNQPQHF. CDR3 nucleotides: TGTGCCAGCAGTCCGGCGACAGGGGGCCTGAGCAATCAGCCCCAGCATTTT.